This entry lists 26 T cell receptor beta chains sequenced from one sample in a study of STAT5B mutations in CD4+ large granular lymphocyte leukemia. Clones were read by immunoSEQ multiplex PCR, and TCRdb kept only the in-frame ones, dropping some. The table shows approximately 33,000 clones, with roughly 71% occurring only once. The specimen was CD4+ T cells from blood buffy coats. The receptors originated from a human donor in good health.

This clone was seen a handful of times. V usage is TRBV11-2 and J usage is TRBJ1-6; D gene uncertain. The CDR3 is 13 residues long. The V gene's germline CDR1 is SGHAT and CDR2 FQNNGV. The V gene lost 1 base and the J gene lost 11 bases, with 9 bases spanning the gap. The CDR3 loop is CASSLGTGTPLHF. The CDR3 coding sequence is TGTGCCAGCAGCTTAGGTACGGGGACACCCCTCCACTTT.

The gene calls are TRBV29-1 and TRBJ2-7; either TRBD1 or TRBD2 may supply D (5 bases each). Trimming removed 5 bases at V and 7 bases at J, with 15 bases between. The CDR3 extends over 12 amino acids. The germline gives CDR1 SQVTM, CDR2 ANQGSEA. The CDR3 here is CSVPGPGLEQYF. For the CDR3, the DNA is TGCAGCGTTCCGGGGCCGGGGCTGGAGCAGTACTTC.

The chain recombines TRBV6-1 with TRBJ2-5; D is unresolved. Germline values: CDR1 MNHNS, CDR2 SASEGT. V dropped 1 base and J dropped 4 bases, with 13 bases sitting between them. The CDR3 length is 15 residues. Written as DNA, the CDR3 is TGTGCCAGCAGTGAAGTCTTACTGAGCAGAGAGACCCAGTACTTC. Amino acid sequence: CASSEVLLSRETQYF.

V gene TRBV5-1 combines with J gene TRBJ1-2, with 8 bases lining up with TRBD1. CDR3 length: 14 amino acids. J lost 5 bases, V lost 4 bases, and 7 bases had no gene match. CDR1 is SGHRS, CDR2 YFSETQ, per germline. This chain's CDR3 is CASSVEGQAYGYTF. The CDR3 nucleotides read TGCGCCAGCAGCGTGGAGGGACAGGCTTATGGCTACACCTTC.

This clone was counted between two and nine times. The rearrangement joins TRBV5-8 to TRBJ2-5; D remains unclear. CDR1 SGHTS and CDR2 YDEGEE come from the germline V gene. There are 12 residues in the CDR3. The germline V and J ends were trimmed by 0 bases and 4 bases, with 4 bases remaining between them. The CDR3 sequence: CASSLVRETQYF. CDR3 sequence (DNA): TGTGCCAGCAGCTTGGTTAGAGAGACCCAGTACTTC.

This clone was seen a few times. The chain has TRBV18 and TRBJ1-5, with 9 bases that match TRBD1. The CDR3 is 13 amino acids. CDR1 is KGHSH, CDR2 LQKENI, per germline. With 6 bases clipped from V and 6 bases from J, the junction kept 3 bases outside the gene matches. CDR3 sequence (DNA): TGTGCCAGCTCGCCGGACAGGGGTCAGCCCCAGCATTTT. It translates to CASSPDRGQPQHF.

This rearrangement joins TRBV9 to TRBJ2-5, with 11 bases matching TRBD2. Losses at the gene ends were 6 bases for V and 2 bases for J; bases not matched to a gene: 6. The CDR3 has 15 residues. The germline V gene encodes CDR1 SGDLS and CDR2 YYNGEE. The CDR3 sequence is CASNQLAGAQETQYF. CDR3 nucleotides: TGTGCCAGCAACCAACTAGCGGGGGCTCAAGAGACCCAGTACTTC.

This chain links TRBV5-5 with TRBJ1-1; D gene ambiguous. The germline V gene has CDR1 SGHKS and CDR2 YYEKEE (reference sequence). The CDR3 loop spans 12 amino acids. Trimming left V 4 bases short and J 10 bases short, with 14 bases between. In DNA form, the CDR3 reads TGTGCCAGCAGCCGAGGGTCGGTGACAGCTTTCTTT. This encodes CASSRGSVTAFF.

This clone was counted between two and nine times. The chain recombines TRBV9 with TRBJ1-4; no definite D call. Trimming removed 7 bases from V and 0 bases from J, with 10 bases in between. Germline V gene sequence: CDR1 SGDLS, CDR2 YYNGEE. This CDR3 is built from 14 residues. The CDR3 is CASSWSATNEKLFF. Here the CDR3 DNA reads TGTGCCAGCTCTTGGTCCGCAACTAATGAAAAACTGTTTTTT.

V and J are TRBV9 and TRBJ2-7; D is possibly TRBD2 (5 bases). V lost 1 base and J lost 3, with 8 bases in between. CDR3 length equals 13 residues. The germline gives CDR1 SGDLS, CDR2 YYNGEE. The chain's CDR3 is CASSVLEGYEQYF. CDR3 DNA: TGTGCCAGCAGCGTATTAGAGGGCTACGAGCAGTACTTC.

This chain links TRBV5-4 with TRBJ1-6; 8 bases match TRBD1. CDR3 size: 14 residues. Germline V CDR1 and CDR2: SGHNT, YYREEE (reference sequence). After removal of 2 bases from V and 8 bases from J, the junction contained 3 bases not matched to a gene. CDR3 sequence reads: CASSFTQGDSPLHF. The CDR3, as DNA: TGTGCCAGCAGCTTTACACAGGGGGATTCACCCCTCCACTTT.

This clone was detected a few times. The chain carries TRBV7-9 and TRBJ2-7; possible D gene TRBD1, 6 bases. Germline CDR1 and CDR2: SEHNR and FQNEAQ (reference sequence). V lost 2 bases and J lost 5, with 10 bases in between. This CDR3 is built from 13 residues. CDR3 DNA: TGTGCCAGCAGCTTAAACAGGGCTAACGAGCAGTACTTC. This translates into CASSLNRANEQYF.

This CDR3 is CASSDPRTGRRNTEAFF. In nucleotides, the CDR3 is TGTGCCAGCAGTGACCCCCGGACAGGGAGGAGGAACACTGAAGCTTTCTTT. This chain connects TRBV6-1 to TRBJ1-1; 8 bases line up with TRBD1. Germline V lookup: CDR1 MNHNS, CDR2 SASEGT. The trim removed 3 bases at V and 1 base at J, leaving 10 bases unmatched. The CDR3 spans 17 residues.

This clone has a single count. The rearrangement joins TRBV5-1 to TRBJ2-3; 9 bases line up with TRBD2. This CDR3 is 15 amino acids long. Trimming took 4 bases from V and 2 from J; bases not matched to a gene: 5. Per the germline V gene, CDR1 is SGHRS and CDR2 is YFSETQ. CDR3 region: CASSRPSGTTDTQYF. The CDR3 DNA reads TGCGCCAGCAGCAGGCCTAGCGGGACCACAGATACGCAGTATTTT.

This clone was seen a handful of times. The rearrangement links TRBV6-5 to TRBJ2-2; D uncertain. The germline gives CDR1 MNHEY, CDR2 SVGAGI. The CDR3 extends over 13 amino acids. The V and J ends lost 7 bases and 6 bases respectively, with 12 bases between them. The CDR3 DNA follows: TGTGCCAGCACCTCTCTCCGGTCCGGGGAGCTGTTTTTT. As protein: CASTSLRSGELFF.

This clone was counted between two and nine times. The chain links TRBV27 to TRBJ1-5; D is ambiguous. Germline V gives CDR1 MNHEY, CDR2 SMNVEV (reference sequence). The germline V and J ends were trimmed by 2 bases and 0 bases, with 5 bases remaining between them. The CDR3 extends over 14 amino acids. The CDR3 here is CASSLDHSNQPQHF. In nucleotides, the CDR3 is TGTGCCAGCAGTTTAGATCATAGCAATCAGCCCCAGCATTTT.

The rearrangement links TRBV5-4 to TRBJ2-3; D gene unclear. V was trimmed by 4 bases and J by 6 bases, leaving 12 bases between them. The CDR3 runs to 13 residues. The germline gives CDR1 SGHNT, CDR2 YYREEE (reference sequence). The CDR3 coding sequence is TGTGCCAGCAGCCGACGTCCGGAGGATACGCAGTATTTT. The encoded protein is CASSRRPEDTQYF.

This chain connects TRBV13 to TRBJ1-1; D gene unclear. Trimming took off 2 bases at V and 0 bases at J, with 10 bases between the two ends. Per germline, CDR1 PRHDT and CDR2 FYEKMQ (reference sequence). This CDR3 is 15 amino acids long. The CDR3 region is CASSLKRTMNTEAFF. The CDR3 DNA sequence: TGTGCCAGCAGCTTAAAAAGGACTATGAACACTGAAGCTTTCTTT.

The DNA for the CDR3 is TGTGCCTGGGGGGTGCAGGGATATGAGCAGTTCTTC. As protein: CAWGVQGYEQFF. This sequence joins TRBV30 and TRBJ2-1; D might be TRBD1 (5 bases). Germline CDR1 is GTSNPN and CDR2 is SVGIG (reference sequence). CDR3 length: 12 residues. V dropped 5 bases and J dropped 8 bases, with 13 bases sitting between them.

The chain carries TRBV9 and TRBJ2-7; the match to TRBD1 covers 9 bases. Germline CDR1 is SGDLS and CDR2 is YYNGEE. Trimming at V came to 3 bases and at J to 7 bases, leaving 11 bases not matched to a gene. The CDR3 extends over 15 amino acids. The CDR3 protein is CASSGGEQGAREQYF. The CDR3 DNA reads as TGTGCCAGCAGCGGAGGGGAACAGGGGGCGAGGGAGCAGTACTTC.

V gene TRBV28 combines with J gene TRBJ2-2; TRBD2 matches at 7 bases. This CDR3 region has 16 residues. The ends lost 4 bases at V and 3 bases at J; junction bases unmatched: 8. The germline CDR1 and CDR2 sequences are MDHEN and SYDVKM. The CDR3 spells CASSSPSGGDTGELFF. The CDR3 coding sequence is TGTGCCAGCAGTTCCCCTAGCGGAGGGGACACCGGGGAGCTGTTTTTT.

In its sample, this clone was seen a few times. The genes are TRBV30 and TRBJ1-5; 8 positions match TRBD1. This CDR3 region has 13 residues. Germline CDR1 and CDR2: GTSNPN and SVGIG (reference sequence). J gave up 6 bases and V 3 bases, and 4 bases lay outside the gene matches. DNA for the CDR3: TGTGCCTGGAGACAGGGGGTAGGTCAGCCCCAGCATTTT. Protein sequence: CAWRQGVGQPQHF.

The V gene is TRBV5-4, the J gene TRBJ2-2; D may be TRBD2 (6 bases). The CDR3 runs 16 residues. The germline V and J ends were trimmed by 0 bases and 3 bases, with 12 bases remaining between them. The germline V gene has CDR1 SGHNT and CDR2 YYREEE (reference sequence). CDR3 loop: CASSLDGRGHTGELFF. CDR3 nucleotides: TGTGCCAGCAGCTTGGACGGGAGAGGGCACACCGGGGAGCTGTTTTTT.

The rearrangement links TRBV19 to TRBJ1-1; TRBD1 matches at 10 bases. V trimming: 5 bases; J trimming: 1 base; junction bases outside the gene matches: 7. The CDR3 is made up of 16 amino acids. In germline, CDR1 is LNHDA, CDR2 SQIVND (reference sequence). The CDR3 here is CASSLRQGAGNTEAFF. CDR3 bases: TGTGCCAGTAGTCTCCGACAGGGGGCGGGGAACACTGAAGCTTTCTTT.

This chain uses TRBV28 with TRBJ1-5, with D possibly being TRBD1 (6 bases). Germline V gives CDR1 MDHEN, CDR2 SYDVKM. The CDR3 loop spans 16 amino acids. Trimming left V 1 base short and J 4 bases short, with 14 bases between. CDR3 coding DNA: TGTGCCAGCAGTTTATTCGGGGGGCAAGGAAATCAGCCCCAGCATTTT. This sequence encodes CASSLFGGQGNQPQHF. Using reference TRBV28 and TRBJ1-5 for the parts outside the CDR3, the full variable domain is DVKVTQSSRYLVKRTGEKVFLECVQDMDHENMFWYRQDPGLGLRLIYFSYDVKMKEKGDIPEGYSVSREKKERFSLILESASTNQTSMYLCASSLFGGQGNQPQHFGDGTRLSIL.

The chain is built from TRBV11-2 and TRBJ2-7, with a possible D match to TRBD2 (5 bases). Between the trimmed V and J ends, which lost 0 bases and 5 bases, there was a span of 8 bases. This CDR3 spans 13 amino acids. Germline CDR1 and CDR2: SGHAT and FQNNGV. The CDR3 DNA reads as TGTGCCAGCAGCTTAGATATGAGGGACGAGCAGTACTTC. Residues: CASSLDMRDEQYF.